The 27 T cell receptor beta chains below were found in one sample sequenced in a study of post-analysis software for immune sequencing data. Unique molecular identifiers had been added to the TCR beta cDNA libraries. TCRdb reprocessed the PCR reads with MiXCR, giving one entry per CDR3 protein. The table has hundreds of thousands of distinct CDR3 sequences, less than 45% seen once. Findings of the study overall: Included in a set of several TRBV segments more frequent in patients than controls were TRBV5-6, TRBV5-1 and TRBV20-1.

Antigens of these TCRs are unknown. Sequenced material: blood. The receptors were sampled from a girl aged 10 to 17 with multiple sclerosis.

J is TRBJ1-1 and V is TRBV6-5; maybe TRBD1 (5 bases). V was trimmed by 2 bases and J by 0 bases, leaving 16 bases between them. CDR3 length: 17 amino acids. Germline V gives CDR1 MNHEY, CDR2 SVGAGI. CDR3 sequence reads: CASSYAQPGFVNTEAFF. The CDR3 DNA reads as TGTGCCAGCAGTTACGCCCAGCCAGGGTTCGTGAACACTGAAGCTTTCTTT.

This clonotype was seen a handful of times. The chain carries TRBV4-3 and TRBJ1-4; D is unresolved. Trimming left V 4 bases short and J 8 bases short, with 11 bases between. Germline assignment: CDR1 LGHNA and CDR2 YSLEER. The CDR3 covers 13 residues. The CDR3, as DNA: TGCGCCAGCAGCCGCTACATAATGGAAAAACTGTTTTTT. This translates into CASSRYIMEKLFF.

The chain recombines TRBV4-2 with TRBJ2-5; D call uncertain. Germline values: CDR1 LGHNA, CDR2 YNFKEQ. V was cut by 1 base and J by 2 bases, with 11 bases left in between. This CDR3 has 15 residues. CDR3 sequence (DNA): TGTGCCAGCAGCCAAGGTCGGGCCAGGCAAGAGACCCAGTACTTC. Protein sequence: CASSQGRARQETQYF.

This clonotype turned up a few times. V is TRBV29-1 and J is TRBJ2-5, with a weak D call TRBD1 (6 bases). Trimming stripped 4 bases from V and 0 bases from J, with 9 bases between. Germline CDR1 reads SQVTM; CDR2 reads ANQGSEA. The CDR3 is 13 residues long. CDR3 DNA: TGCAGCGTTGCGACAGGCTACCAAGAGACCCAGTACTTC. Translated: CSVATGYQETQYF.

V is TRBV27 and J is TRBJ2-3, with TRBD2 matching over 11 bases. Germline V gives CDR1 MNHEY, CDR2 SMNVEV (reference sequence). The CDR3 sequence is 16 residues long. J was trimmed by 4 bases and V by 8 bases; bases with no gene match: 11. The CDR3 coding sequence is TGTGCCAGCCGAGGGTTAGCGGGAGGGCCCTCAGATACGCAGTATTTT. Translation gives CASRGLAGGPSDTQYF.

The J gene is TRBJ1-5, the V gene TRBV7-9; no firm D call. V lost 1 base and J lost 7, with 11 bases in between. In germline, CDR1 is SEHNR, CDR2 FQNEAQ (reference sequence). CDR3 length: 14 amino acids. This CDR3 reads CASSLDAEGQPQHF. The CDR3 nucleotides read TGTGCCAGCAGCTTAGATGCGGAAGGGCAGCCCCAGCATTTT. The whole variable domain, filled in from reference TRBV7-9 and TRBJ1-5, reads DTGVSQNPRHKITKRGQNVTFRCDPISEHNRLYWYRQTLGQGPEFLTYFQNEAQLEKSRLLSDRFSAERPKGSFSTLEIQRTEQGDSAMYLCASSLDAEGQPQHFGDGTRLSIL.

The chain carries TRBV4-1 and TRBJ2-1, with 7 bases identical to TRBD2. The ends lost 3 bases at V and 7 bases at J; junction bases unmatched: 12. CDR3 length equals 16 residues. Germline-derived CDR1 and CDR2 are MGHRA and YSYEKL. DNA for the CDR3: TGCGCCAGCAGCCATTCTAGCGGTTCGGGGGGAAATGAGCAGTTCTTC. This translates into CASSHSSGSGGNEQFF.

The CDR3 sequence is CSAFGQGASSYNSPLHF. In DNA form, the CDR3 reads TGCAGTGCTTTCGGACAGGGGGCGAGCTCCTATAATTCACCCCTCCACTTT. The genes are TRBV20-1 and TRBJ1-6; 11 positions agree with TRBD1. CDR1 is DFQATT and CDR2 is SNEGSKA in the germline V gene (reference sequence). V was clipped by 5 bases and J by 0 bases; unmatched bases: 6. CDR3 size: 17 residues.

The chain joins TRBV29-1 to TRBJ2-1; a possible D gene is TRBD2 (7 bases). Trimming pared 1 base from V and 5 bases from J, leaving 18 bases between. There are 16 residues in the CDR3. Germline V lookup: CDR1 SQVTM, CDR2 ANQGSEA. The CDR3 protein is CSVEGGPGEGHNEQFF. The CDR3, as DNA: TGCAGCGTTGAAGGGGGCCCAGGGGAGGGACACAATGAGCAGTTCTTC.

This clonotype was recorded only once. The rearrangement joins TRBV5-1 to TRBJ2-1, with 10 bases lining up with TRBD2. Germline CDR1 is SGHRS and CDR2 is YFSETQ. J lost 6 bases, V lost 5 bases, and 5 bases had no gene match. The CDR3 is 14 amino acids. In DNA form, the CDR3 reads TGCGCCAGCAGTCTAGCGGGAGAGAGCAATGAGCAGTTCTTC. Amino acids: CASSLAGESNEQFF.

V gene TRBV9 combines with J gene TRBJ1-2, with 8 bases identical to TRBD1. The ends lost 5 bases at V and 8 bases at J; junction bases unmatched: 8. The CDR3 spans 13 residues. Germline CDR1 SGDLS, CDR2 YYNGEE. DNA for the CDR3: TGTGCCAGCAGAGAGACAGGGGCAAACGGCTACACCTTC. It encodes CASRETGANGYTF.

The genes are TRBV7-3 and TRBJ2-7; TRBD2 matches 9 bases. The CDR3 is made up of 16 amino acids. V was clipped by 6 bases and J by 2 bases; unmatched bases: 11. Germline CDR1 and CDR2: SGHTA and FQGTGA. The CDR3: CASSSLTSGLPYEQYF. CDR3 coding DNA: TGTGCCAGCAGTTCTCTTACTAGCGGGCTCCCCTACGAGCAGTACTTC.

The gene calls are TRBV4-1 and TRBJ2-7; 11 nucleotides align to TRBD2. This CDR3 comprises 15 residues. Germline V lookup: CDR1 MGHRA, CDR2 YSYEKL. Unmatched junction bases numbered 7, after V lost 6 bases and J lost 3 bases. CDR3: CASRPTSGSIYEQYF. In DNA, the CDR3 is TGCGCCAGCAGGCCAACTAGCGGGAGTATCTACGAGCAGTACTTC.

The sample holds many counts of this clonotype. The J gene is TRBJ2-5, the V gene TRBV20-1; D may be TRBD1 (6 bases). CDR3 length: 11 amino acids. CDR1 and CDR2 (germline): DFQATT, SNEGSKA (reference sequence). V lost 7 bases and J 1 base, leaving 7 bases between the germline ends. The CDR3 region is CSGTVQETQYF. For the CDR3, the DNA is TGCAGTGGGACAGTCCAAGAGACCCAGTACTTC.

This clonotype appeared once. This rearrangement joins TRBV29-1 to TRBJ2-2; 10 bases line up with TRBD2. Germline V lookup: CDR1 SQVTM, CDR2 ANQGSEA. The length of the CDR3 is 14 residues. CDR3 amino acids: CLPSGRGWDGELFF. The CDR3 DNA reads TGCCTCCCTAGCGGGAGAGGGTGGGACGGGGAGCTGTTTTTT.

The chain joins TRBV18 to TRBJ1-2; D is undetermined. The CDR3 length is 15 residues. Germline V gene sequence: CDR1 KGHSH, CDR2 LQKENI. V was clipped by 0 bases and J by 6 bases, with 14 bases between them. This chain's CDR3 is CASSPPLLRPDGYTF. CDR3 coding DNA: TGTGCCAGCTCACCACCTTTATTGCGTCCGGATGGCTACACCTTC.

The CDR3 region has the DNA TGTGCCAGCAGTCCAGTCCGGGACTCGTACGAGCAGTTCTTC. Residues: CASSPVRDSYEQFF. The rearrangement uses TRBV28 and TRBJ2-1, with a tentative D call TRBD2 (6 bases). In germline, CDR1 is MDHEN, CDR2 SYDVKM. The CDR3 is made up of 14 amino acids. Trimming took off 5 bases at V and 10 bases at J, with 18 bases between the two ends.

Concerning this clonotype: The junction does not match germline at one end; this may be a read error. The chain carries TRBV6-1 and TRBJ2-1, with D possibly TRBD1 on 5 matching bases. The CDR3 covers 14 residues. Germline V lookup: CDR1 MNHNS, CDR2 SASEGT. CDR3: CACSVGQGGHEQFF. The CDR3 DNA sequence: TGTGCCTGCAGTGTGGGGCAAGGCGGCCATGAGCAGTTCTTC.

This rearrangement joins TRBV4-1 to TRBJ2-7; 7 bases fit TRBD1. The CDR3 extends over 13 amino acids. V lost 1 base, J lost 5 bases, and 2 bases stayed unmatched. CDR1 is MGHRA and CDR2 is YSYEKL in the germline V gene. CDR3 bases: TGCGCCAGCAGCCAAGGACAGGGAGACGAGCAGTACTTC. Translation: CASSQGQGDEQYF.

J is TRBJ2-5 and V is TRBV20-1; TRBD2 matches 15 bases. The CDR3 totals 16 residues. J was trimmed by 4 bases and V by 3 bases; bases with no gene match: 6. Germline lookup yields CDR1 DFQATT and CDR2 SNEGSKA (reference sequence). The CDR3 nucleotides read TGCAGTGCTAGGGGACCGGGACTAGCGGGAGGAGAGACCCAGTACTTC. It specifies CSARGPGLAGGETQYF.

Written as DNA, the CDR3 is TGTGCCACCAGCAGAGGGTATAGCGGGAGGAATGAGCAGTTCTTC. Its translation: CATSRGYSGRNEQFF. The chain has TRBV15 and TRBJ2-1; 10 nucleotides line up with TRBD2. CDR3 length: 15 amino acids. The trim removed 1 base at V and 7 bases at J, leaving 4 bases unmatched. Germline V CDR1 and CDR2: LNHNV, YYDKDF (reference sequence).

The gene calls are TRBV3-1 and TRBJ2-1; D is ambiguous. The CDR3 runs 11 residues. Trimming cost V 1 base and J 11 bases, with 6 bases left between them. The germline gives CDR1 LGHDT, CDR2 YNNKEL (reference sequence). CDR3 nucleotides: TGTGCCAGCAGCCAAGTAGATAAGCAGTTCTTC. It specifies CASSQVDKQFF.

The genes are TRBV20-1 and TRBJ2-3, with TRBD2 matching over 7 bases. J gave up 3 bases and V 4 bases, and 4 bases lay outside the gene matches. Germline-derived CDR1 and CDR2 are DFQATT and SNEGSKA (reference sequence). The CDR3 is made up of 13 amino acids. CDR3 in DNA: TGCAGTGCTAACCGCGGGAGTACAGATACGCAGTATTTT. It codes for CSANRGSTDTQYF.

This rearrangement joins TRBV6-6 to TRBJ1-6, with a possible D match to TRBD1 (6 bases). Trimming shortened V by 6 bases and J by 9 bases, and 18 bases separated the two germline ends. The CDR3 contains 15 residues. In germline, CDR1 is MNHNY, CDR2 SVGAGI (reference sequence). The DNA for the CDR3 is TGTGCCAGCAGCAGCAGTACAGGGCTGGCTTCACCCCTCCACTTT. Translation gives CASSSSTGLASPLHF.

This clonotype was observed a few times. The chain carries TRBV4-1 and TRBJ2-7; 14 bases are a match to TRBD2. The V segment lost 2 bases and the J segment 6 bases; nucleotides outside the gene matches: 3. The germline V gene has CDR1 MGHRA and CDR2 YSYEKL. The CDR3 is 15 residues long. CDR3 DNA sequence: TGCGCCAGCAGCCAACCGGGACTAGCGGGAGTCGAGCAGTACTTC. It is translated as CASSQPGLAGVEQYF.

The chain carries TRBV30 and TRBJ2-1; 9 bases agree with TRBD2. The ends lost 6 bases at V and 6 bases at J; junction bases unmatched: 9. This CDR3 spans 14 amino acids. Per the germline V gene, CDR1 is GTSNPN and CDR2 is SVGIG (reference sequence). The CDR3 is CACTGASGTNEQFF. DNA of the CDR3: TGTGCCTGCACCGGGGCTAGCGGGACCAATGAGCAGTTCTTC.

The V gene is TRBV5-1, the J gene TRBJ1-2; D is unclear. Germline-derived CDR1 and CDR2 are SGHRS and YFSETQ. This CDR3 comprises 11 residues. V was pared by 5 bases and J by 8 bases, with 10 bases between. CDR3 amino acids: CASRKDGGYTF. In DNA form, the CDR3 reads TGCGCCAGCAGAAAGGACGGAGGCTACACCTTC. Looking up the rest from reference TRBV5-1 and TRBJ1-2 gives the full variable domain: KAGVTQTPRYLIKTRGQQVTLSCSPISGHRSVSWYQQTPGQGLQFLFEYFSETQRNKGNFPGRFSGRQFSNSRSEMNVSTLELGDSALYLCASRKDGGYTFGSGTRLTVV.